This T cell receptor (beta chain) stems from a study of blood T cell repertoires in COVID-19. Study overall: Collection of acute and convalescent COVID-19 samples took place in the United States, Italy and Spain. T cells, B-cell-depleted T cells, or PBMCs provided the cDNA or gDNA that served as material.

The method was immunoSEQ multiplex PCR; TCRdb's version includes in-frame clones alone and lacks a portion of them. The top ten hold about 2% of the sample, which has about 160,000 clones, around 90% seen once. V was shortened by 5 bases and J by 9 bases, with 13 bases between the two germline ends. CDR1 is SNHLY and CDR2 is FYNNEI in the germline V gene. This CDR3 has 12 amino acids. The rearrangement links TRBV2 to TRBJ2-5; maybe TRBD1 (5 bases). The sample taken for sequencing was peripheral blood. The origin of this receptor is a man aged 18-30 years with acute or convalescent COVID-19. CDR3 region: CASSTAQGAQYF. The CDR3 DNA sequence: TGTGCCAGCAGTACCGCGCAAGGGGCCCAGTACTTC.